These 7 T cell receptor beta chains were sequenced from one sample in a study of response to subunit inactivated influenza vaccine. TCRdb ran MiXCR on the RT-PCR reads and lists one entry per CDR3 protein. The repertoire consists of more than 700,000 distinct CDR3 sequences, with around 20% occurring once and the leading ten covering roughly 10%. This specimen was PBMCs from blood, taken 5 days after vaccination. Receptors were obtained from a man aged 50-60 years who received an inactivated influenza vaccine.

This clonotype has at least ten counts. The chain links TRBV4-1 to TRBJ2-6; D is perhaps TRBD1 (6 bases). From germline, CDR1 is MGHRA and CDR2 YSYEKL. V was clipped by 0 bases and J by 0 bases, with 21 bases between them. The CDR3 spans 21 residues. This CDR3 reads CASSQEPITGSSSSGANVLTF. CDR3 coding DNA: TGCGCCAGCAGCCAAGAACCTATCACAGGGAGTTCCTCCTCTGGGGCCAACGTCCTGACTTTC.

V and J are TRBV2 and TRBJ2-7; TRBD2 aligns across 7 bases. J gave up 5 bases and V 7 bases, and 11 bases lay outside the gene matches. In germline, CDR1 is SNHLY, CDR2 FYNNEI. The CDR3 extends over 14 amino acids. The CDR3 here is CASTSLGGTDEQYF. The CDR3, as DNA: TGTGCCAGCACTTCGCTGGGAGGGACTGACGAGCAGTACTTC. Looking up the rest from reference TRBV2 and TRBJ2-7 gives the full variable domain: EPEVTQTPSHQVTQMGQEVILRCVPISNHLYFYWYRQILGQKVEFLVSFYNNEISEKSEIFDDQFSVERPDGSNFTLKIRSTKLEDSAMYFCASTSLGGTDEQYFGPGTRLTVT.

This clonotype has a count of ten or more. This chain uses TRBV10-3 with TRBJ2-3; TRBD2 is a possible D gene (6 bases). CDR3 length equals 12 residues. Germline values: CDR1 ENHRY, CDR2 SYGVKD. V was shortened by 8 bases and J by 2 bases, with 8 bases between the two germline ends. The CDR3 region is CAIGGTTDTQYF. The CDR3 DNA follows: TGTGCCATCGGGGGGACCACAGATACGCAGTATTTT.

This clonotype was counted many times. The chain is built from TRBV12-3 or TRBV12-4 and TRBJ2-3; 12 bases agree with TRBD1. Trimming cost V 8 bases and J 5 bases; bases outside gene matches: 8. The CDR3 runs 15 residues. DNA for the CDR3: TGTGCCAGCGGAACCGGGACAGGGGGCCGAGATACGCAGTATTTT. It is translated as CASGTGTGGRDTQYF.

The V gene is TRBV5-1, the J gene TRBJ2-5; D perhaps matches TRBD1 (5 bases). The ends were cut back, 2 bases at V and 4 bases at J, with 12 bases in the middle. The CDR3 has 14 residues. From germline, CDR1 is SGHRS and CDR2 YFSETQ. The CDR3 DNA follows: TGCGCCAGCAGCTTCCAGGGTAGGGGAGAGACCCAGTACTTC. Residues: CASSFQGRGETQYF.

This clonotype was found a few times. CDR3 nucleotides: TGTGCCAGCAGCTTTGGGGGGTACAATCAGCCCCAGCATTTT. Protein product: CASSFGGYNQPQHF. The chain is built from TRBV7-9 and TRBJ1-5; possibly TRBD1 for D (5 bases). The germline V and J ends were trimmed by 3 bases and 3 bases, with 9 bases remaining between them. The CDR3 is 14 amino acids. Germline CDR1 is SEHNR and CDR2 is FQNEAQ (reference sequence).

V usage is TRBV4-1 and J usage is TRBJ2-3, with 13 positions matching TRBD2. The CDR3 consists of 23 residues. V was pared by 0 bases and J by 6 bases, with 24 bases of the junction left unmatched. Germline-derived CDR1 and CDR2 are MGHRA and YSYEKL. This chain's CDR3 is CASSQDYNLGTSGILSGPDTQYF. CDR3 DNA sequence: TGCGCCAGCAGCCAAGATTACAATTTGGGGACTAGCGGGATTTTGTCAGGCCCGGATACGCAGTATTTT.